The 14 T cell receptor beta chains given below trace back to one sample, sequenced in a study of T cells in Graves' hyperthyroidism and ophthalmopathy. Amplification of TCR beta CDR3 regions was performed using RNA transcripts as template. The TCR CDR3 first-round RT-PCR relied on the HTBI primer set. TCRdb itself ran the multiplex PCR reads through MiXCR, one entry per CDR3 protein. The sample has hundreds of thousands of distinct CDR3 sequences, roughly 40% seen once; the top ten hold 7.5% to 9.5%. Sequencing was carried out using blood. These receptors all stem from a young man with Graves' hyperthyroidism.

A word on this clonotype: Germline and junction disagree at one end, which may indicate a read error. The chain employs TRBV9 and TRBJ1-4; TRBD1 matches at 8 bases. The CDR3 is 14 amino acids. Germline-derived CDR1 and CDR2 are SGDLS and YYNGEE. The CDR3 coding sequence is TGCGCCAGCAGCCAGGGAGGACAGGGCCAAAAACTGTTTTTT. Its protein is CASSQGGQGQKLFF.

This clonotype came up a few times. The CDR3 nucleotides read TGCGCCAGCAGCCAAGAGGGGCAGCTACCTGGCTACACCTTC. Amino acid sequence: CASSQEGQLPGYTF. The chain joins TRBV4-1 to TRBJ1-2, with TRBD1 as a possible D gene (5 bases). With 0 bases removed from V and 7 bases from J, the gap between germline ends came to 12 bases. CDR3 length: 14 amino acids. Germline V gives CDR1 MGHRA, CDR2 YSYEKL.

This clonotype showed up many times. V is TRBV15 and J is TRBJ1-1, with D tentatively TRBD1 (6 bases). The CDR3 is 13 residues long. Germline CDR1 is LNHNV and CDR2 is YYDKDF (reference sequence). The V and J ends lost 3 bases and 5 bases respectively, with 10 bases between them. CDR3 in DNA: TGTGCCACCAGCAGCAGGGGAGGAACTGAAGCTTTCTTT. Residues: CATSSRGGTEAFF.

Many counts were recorded for this clonotype. The chain joins TRBV7-8 to TRBJ1-6; D not certain. Germline CDR1 SGHVS, CDR2 FQNEAQ. The V end lost 4 bases, the J end lost 7 bases, and 5 bases lay between the germline ends. The CDR3 consists of 12 residues. For the CDR3, the DNA is TGTGCCAGCAGCTCAGCAAATTCACCCCTCCACTTT. It specifies CASSSANSPLHF.

With respect to this clonotype: This may arise from a read error, as a much more abundant clone is one base away. This chain connects TRBV11-2 to TRBJ1-5; D remains ambiguous. This CDR3 is 16 amino acids long. The germline V and J ends were trimmed by 6 bases and 1 base, with 16 bases remaining between them. The V gene's germline CDR1 is SGHAT and CDR2 FQNNGV. This CDR3 is CASRPGRMRSNQPQHF. Here the CDR3 DNA reads TGTGCCAGCAGACCCGGGAGGATGAGGAGCAATCAGCCCCAGCATTTT.

The chain is built from TRBV10-2 and TRBJ1-6; 9 bases fit TRBD1. V was pared by 5 bases and J by 9 bases, with 11 bases of the junction left unmatched. This CDR3 region has 16 residues. Germline CDR1 WSHSY, CDR2 SAAADI. The CDR3 DNA follows: TGCGCCAGCAGTACCATGCCGGGACAGGGAAGTTCACCCCTCCACTTT. Translation: CASSTMPGQGSSPLHF.

This clonotype was seen at least ten times. The rearrangement uses TRBV29-1 and TRBJ1-1, with a possible D match to TRBD1 (5 bases). The germline V gene encodes CDR1 SQVTM and CDR2 ANQGSEA. Trimming removed 5 bases at V and 1 base at J, with 11 bases between. The CDR3 runs 13 residues. CDR3 region: CSVRWGPNTEAFF. In DNA form, the CDR3 reads TGCAGCGTTAGGTGGGGCCCGAACACTGAAGCTTTCTTT.

This clonotype was counted ten times or more. The chain carries TRBV2 and TRBJ2-5; D ambiguous. Germline V gives CDR1 SNHLY, CDR2 FYNNEI. The CDR3 is 15 amino acids. Deletions cut 3 bases from V and 0 bases from J, with 11 bases between. For the CDR3, the DNA is TGTGCCAGCAGTGATCTGGTCAAGAACCAAGAGACCCAGTACTTC. It specifies CASSDLVKNQETQYF.

This clonotype was detected once. V is TRBV6-1 and J is TRBJ2-2, with D unclear. CDR3 length: 14 amino acids. V was trimmed by 6 bases and J by 2 bases, leaving 10 bases between them. Germline V lookup: CDR1 MNHNS, CDR2 SASEGT. CDR3 nucleotide sequence: TGTGCCAGCAGAGAGGTAGACAACACCGGGGAGCTGTTTTTT. Translated: CASREVDNTGELFF.

This clonotype has only a few counts. This chain uses TRBV11-2 with TRBJ2-7; perhaps TRBD1 as D (5 bases). Trimming removed 3 bases from V and 6 bases from J, with 9 bases in between. This CDR3 is 12 amino acids long. Germline CDR1 reads SGHAT; CDR2 reads FQNNGV. The CDR3 DNA reads as TGTGCCAGCAGCTTCAGGGCCGGCGAGCAGTACTTC. This sequence encodes CASSFRAGEQYF.

The rearrangement uses TRBV24-1 and TRBJ1-5; possibly TRBD1 for D (5 bases). The CDR3 is 16 residues long. CDR1 and CDR2 (germline): KGHDR, SFDVKD. V was pared by 5 bases and J by 3 bases, with 16 bases between. The CDR3 DNA reads TGTGCCACCAGTGCCAGCAGGGCCTACTCCAATCAGCCCCAGCATTTT. As protein: CATSASRAYSNQPQHF.

V gene TRBV13 combines with J gene TRBJ1-2; a possible D gene is TRBD1 (5 bases). This CDR3 region has 15 residues. CDR1 is PRHDT and CDR2 is FYEKMQ in the germline V gene (reference sequence). The V end lost 1 base, the J end lost 0 bases, and 9 bases lay between the germline ends. The chain's CDR3 is CASSLEGVSNYGYTF. For the CDR3, the DNA is TGTGCCAGCAGCTTAGAAGGGGTCTCTAACTATGGCTACACCTTC.

Concerning this clonotype: This may come from a read error, since a much larger clone is one base off. V gene TRBV29-1 combines with J gene TRBJ1-1; D gene unclear. Germline-derived CDR1 and CDR2 are SQVTM and ANQGSEA. CDR3 length equals 13 residues. Between the trimmed V and J ends, which lost 2 bases and 6 bases, there was a span of 13 bases. CDR3 residues: CSVESGFSAEAFF. The CDR3 nucleotides read TGCAGCGTTGAATCTGGTTTTTCGGCTGAAGCTTTCTTT.

The chain has TRBV10-3 and TRBJ1-4, with D hard to call. Trimming stripped 5 bases from V and 11 bases from J, with 12 bases between. The germline V gene has CDR1 ENHRY and CDR2 SYGVKD. The CDR3 is 12 residues long. The CDR3 loop reads CAISRTEEKLFF. CDR3 sequence (DNA): TGTGCCATCAGTCGGACGGAAGAGAAACTGTTTTTT.